These T cell receptor beta chains were read from a single sample in a study of T cells in localized non-small cell lung cancer. Measured with immunoSEQ multiplex PCR; TCRdb has only the in-frame clones, and not every one. The sample includes 4,000 to 5,500 clones, around 30% of them seen just once. Source: lung tumor tissue, taken before any cancer treatment. These receptors all stem from a male donor aged 60 or older with stage III lung adenocarcinoma. Each CDR3 is given with its conserved first and last residue. D genes are given only for firm matches. The size entry is marked missing in some rows and otherwise reads once, few, many or a size class.

TRBV5-1	TRBJ1-1	TRBD1	.	CASSGQGQPFEAFF	TGCGCCAGCAGCGGGCAGGGACAGCCCTTTGAAGCTTTCTTT
TRBV29-1	TRBJ2-3	.	.	CSVATVLTSTDTQYF	TGCAGCGTTGCGACAGTCTTAACTAGCACAGATACGCAGTATTTT
TRBV11-3	TRBJ2-7	TRBD2	few	CASSPEGTSGSGEQYF	TGTGCCAGCAGCCCCGAAGGGACTAGCGGGAGTGGCGAGCAGTACTTC
TRBV11-3	TRBJ1-3	TRBD1	medium-sized	CASSSVTGGNTIYF	TGTGCCAGCAGCTCCGTGACAGGGGGAAACACCATATATTTT
TRBV7-6	TRBJ1-3	TRBD1	.	CASSPGTGRSGNTIYF	TGTGCCAGCAGCCCCGGGACAGGGAGATCTGGAAACACCATATATTTT
TRBV6-8	TRBJ2-3	.	.	CASTEGRSGSTDTQYF	TGTGCCAGCACCGAAGGCCGAAGCGGTAGCACAGATACGCAGTATTTT
TRBV19	TRBJ1-5	.	few	CASSMSYSNQPQHF	TGTGCCAGTAGTATGAGTTATAGCAATCAGCCCCAGCATTTT
TRBV11-3	TRBJ2-7	TRBD2	few	CASSLGWRAGVDQYF	TGTGCCAGCAGCTTAGGGTGGAGAGCGGGAGTTGATCAGTACTTC
TRBV28	TRBJ1-2	TRBD1	.	CASSSRRDSSKWGYTF	TGTGCCAGCAGTTCGCGCCGGGACAGTTCGAAATGGGGCTACACCTTC
TRBV11-3	TRBJ1-5	.	.	CASSPGATGQSPQHF	TGTGCCAGCAGCCCCGGGGCAACAGGTCAAAGCCCCCAGCATTTT
TRBV28	TRBJ2-6	.	.	CASGLRGVHSGANVLTF	TGTGCCAGCGGGCTGAGAGGGGTTCACTCTGGGGCCAACGTCCTGACTTTC
TRBV11-3	TRBJ2-6	.	medium-sized	CASSQRSSLTGANVLTF	TGTGCCAGCAGCCAGAGGTCCAGCTTAACTGGGGCCAACGTCCTGACTTTC
TRBV30	TRBJ2-2	TRBD1	.	CASPGQGNTGELFF	TGTGCCTCCCCCGGACAGGGGAACACCGGGGAGCTGTTTTTT
TRBV9	TRBJ1-4	.	medium-sized	CASRSRPATNEKLFF	TGTGCCAGCAGATCTCGACCAGCAACTAATGAAAAACTGTTTTTT
TRBV13	TRBJ1-5	.	few	CASSLDRNQPQHF	TGTGCCAGCAGCTTAGATCGCAATCAGCCCCAGCATTTT
TRBV28	TRBJ1-5	.	.	CASRGGGDSNQPQHF	TGTGCCAGCAGGGGTGGGGGGGATAGCAATCAGCCCCAGCATTTT
TRBV15	TRBJ1-1	TRBD1	.	CATSTRGQGNTEAFF	TGTGCCACCAGCACGCGGGGACAGGGGAACACTGAAGCTTTCTTT
TRBV18	TRBJ2-1	.	once	CASSPWAGNEQFF	TGTGCCAGCTCCCCATGGGCGGGAAATGAGCAGTTCTTC
TRBV6-8	TRBJ2-7	.	.	CASSYLRSEYEQYF	TGTGCCAGCAGCTACCTAAGGTCCGAGTACGAGCAGTACTTC
TRBV6-8	TRBJ2-1	TRBD2	.	CASTYSGTSSEQFF	TGTGCCAGCACCTACTCTGGGACTAGTAGTGAGCAGTTCTTC
TRBV19	TRBJ2-7	.	large	CATAVGDSSYEQYF	TGTGCCACCGCTGTGGGAGATTCCTCCTACGAGCAGTACTTC
TRBV28	TRBJ2-3	TRBD1	.	CASSRTGARTDTQYF	TGTGCCAGCAGTAGGACAGGGGCGCGCACAGATACGCAGTATTTT
TRBV10-1	TRBJ1-2	TRBD1	.	CASSPDREDYGYTF	TGCGCCAGCAGCCCGGACAGGGAGGACTATGGCTACACCTTC
TRBV29-1	TRBJ1-1	.	once	CSVEVPGSNTEAFF	TGCAGCGTTGAGGTACCCGGATCGAACACTGAAGCTTTCTTT
TRBV28	TRBJ2-3	.	.	CASSGIGTFTDTQYF	TGTGCCAGCAGCGGGATTGGGACTTTCACAGATACGCAGTATTTT
TRBV25-1	TRBJ2-7	.	once	CASRSGFSYEQYF	TGTGCCAGCAGAAGCGGCTTCTCCTACGAGCAGTACTTC
TRBV29-1	TRBJ1-2	.	few	CSSERVGYGYTF	TGCAGCTCGGAGAGGGTTGGCTATGGCTACACCTTC
TRBV11-3	TRBJ2-7	.	few	CASSLEGGSYEQYF	TGTGCCAGCAGCTTAGAAGGTGGTTCCTACGAGCAGTACTTC
TRBV11-3	TRBJ2-5	TRBD2	few	CASSLQGTSGSQETQYF	TGTGCCAGCAGCTTACAAGGAACTAGCGGTTCCCAAGAGACCCAGTACTTC
TRBV11-3	TRBJ1-1	TRBD1	large	CASSPRQGGNTEAFF	TGTGCCAGCAGCCCCCGACAGGGGGGGAACACTGAAGCTTTCTTT
TRBV25-1	TRBJ2-5	TRBD1	.	CASSERGQGETQYF	TGTGCCAGCAGTGAGAGGGGACAGGGGGAGACCCAGTACTTC
TRBV6-8	TRBJ2-5	.	few	CAISGGGETQYF	TGTGCCATCAGTGGGGGCGGGGAGACCCAGTACTTC
TRBV11-3	TRBJ2-1	TRBD2	.	CASSLVAGVGYNEQFF	TGTGCCAGCAGCTTAGTGGCGGGAGTTGGCTACAATGAGCAGTTCTTC
TRBV30	TRBJ1-2	.	few	CAWSVRGGDGYTF	TGTGCCTGGAGTGTACGGGGTGGGGATGGCTACACCTTC
TRBV6-8	TRBJ2-1	TRBD2	.	CASRGTSGGSSYNEQFF	TGTGCCAGCCGCGGGACTAGCGGGGGGAGCTCCTACAATGAGCAGTTCTTC
TRBV11-3	TRBJ2-1	TRBD2	.	CASSLGGRDGDEQFF	TGTGCCAGCAGCTTAGGCGGGAGGGACGGCGATGAGCAGTTCTTC
TRBV5-1	TRBJ2-1	TRBD1	.	CASSSSGTGGDNEQFF	TGCGCCAGCAGCTCCTCCGGGACAGGGGGTGACAATGAGCAGTTCTTC
TRBV19	TRBJ1-1	.	.	CASKGGTEAFF	TGTGCCAGTAAGGGTGGCACTGAAGCTTTCTTT
TRBV30	TRBJ1-5	TRBD1	.	CAWRGTGASNQPQHF	TGTGCCTGGAGGGGGACAGGCGCTAGCAATCAGCCCCAGCATTTT
TRBV19	TRBJ2-1	.	once	CASSVSRVSSYNEQFF	TGTGCCAGTAGTGTTAGCAGGGTAAGCTCCTACAATGAGCAGTTCTTC
TRBV18	TRBJ1-3	.	few	CASTTGPGNTIYF	TGTGCCAGCACAACCGGTCCTGGAAACACCATATATTTT
TRBV30	TRBJ2-3	.	.	CAWSVKAGDTQYF	TGTGCCTGGAGTGTAAAAGCGGGAGATACGCAGTATTTT
TRBV18	TRBJ1-2	TRBD1	.	CASSENRGNYGYTF	TGTGCCAGCTCAGAGAACAGGGGGAACTATGGCTACACCTTC
TRBV14	TRBJ2-3	.	.	CASSRGLRDTQYF	TGTGCCAGCAGCCGGGGGCTTCGAGATACGCAGTATTTT
TRBV28	TRBJ1-5	TRBD1	.	CASSSGGNQPQHF	TGTGCCAGCAGTTCAGGGGGAAATCAGCCCCAGCATTTT
TRBV5-1	TRBJ2-1	TRBD2	few	CASSSFGLAGGSHNEQFF	TGCGCCAGCAGCTCCTTCGGACTAGCGGGAGGTTCCCACAATGAGCAGTTCTTC
TRBV14	TRBJ2-5	.	.	CASSQEGISQGQETQYF	TGTGCCAGCAGCCAAGAGGGAATTAGTCAGGGTCAAGAGACCCAGTACTTC
TRBV28	TRBJ2-1	.	few	CASSPRTFSNEQFF	TGTGCCAGCAGTCCCCGGACATTCTCCAATGAGCAGTTCTTC
TRBV30	TRBJ2-1	.	few	CAWSVPGRTYNEQFF	TGTGCCTGGAGTGTACCTGGACGAACCTACAATGAGCAGTTCTTC
TRBV15	TRBJ2-2	.	.	CATSRDGRVTGELFF	TGTGCCACCAGCAGAGATGGTAGGGTCACCGGGGAGCTGTTTTTT
TRBV6-8	TRBJ2-1	.	few	CASSYPTRNINEQFF	TGTGCCAGCAGTTACCCGACGAGAAATATCAATGAGCAGTTCTTC